The T cell receptor (beta chain) described here comes from a study of OX40 agonist ivuxolimab in advanced cancers. The study, taken as a whole, reports: In CD8+ T cells, expanded clones were on average more numerous than in CD4+.

The CDR3 contains 13 residues. The germline CDR1 and CDR2 sequences are SEHNR and FQNEAQ (reference sequence). Trimming pared 5 bases from V and 2 bases from J, leaving 10 bases between. The method was immunoSEQ multiplex PCR; TCRdb's version includes in-frame clones alone and lacks a portion of them. Seen here are more than 75,000 clones, roughly 86% observed once, and the top ten hold over 0.75%. Of note for this clone: Its antigen is unidentified.

This TCR was sampled from an adult with an advanced solid tumor such as melanoma, head and neck, liver or kidney cancer. The sample was CD4+ or CD8+ T cells sorted from blood, taken in a trial of the OX40 agonist ivuxolimab. The chain uses TRBV7-9 and TRBJ2-7; D remains unclear. This CDR3 reads CASSPTPAYEQYF. CDR3 sequence (DNA): TGTGCCAGCAGCCCCACCCCTGCCTACGAGCAGTACTTC. Full variable domain (rest looked up from reference TRBV7-9 and TRBJ2-7): DTGVSQNPRHKITKRGQNVTFRCDPISEHNRLYWYRQTLGQGPEFLTYFQNEAQLEKSRLLSDRFSAERPKGSFSTLEIQRTEQGDSAMYLCASSPTPAYEQYFGPGTRLTVT.